This T cell receptor beta chain originates from a study of CD8 T cells in ankylosing spondylitis. Whole-study results and caveats: Fewer than 10 highly homologous variants formed a TCR beta motif that appeared characteristic of ankylosing spondylitis blood.

In the case of this clonotype: Its antigen remains unknown.

The CDR3 extends over 15 amino acids. Per germline, CDR1 LNHNV and CDR2 YYDKDF (reference sequence). Trimming removed 2 bases from V and 0 bases from J, with 10 bases in between. In TCRdb, the 5' RACE reads were re-called with MiXCR into one record per CDR3 protein. The sample shows under 850,000 distinct CDR3 sequences, 15% to 20% of them seen only once. The clonotype was recovered from a male donor with ankylosing spondylitis. The chain recombines TRBV15 with TRBJ1-1; a weak D match, TRBD1 (5 bases). Sequencing used blood, either unsorted or a sorted T cell fraction (not recorded which). CDR3: CATSRRQKLNTEAFF. DNA of the CDR3: TGTGCCACCAGCAGACGACAGAAATTGAACACTGAAGCTTTCTTT.